These 11 T cell receptor beta chains share one sample of origin, sequenced in a study of response to subunit inactivated influenza vaccine. TCRdb independently ran MiXCR on the RT-PCR reads; one entry per CDR3 protein. The data contain some 640,000 distinct CDR3 sequences, around 14% of them singletons. Here the sequenced sample was PBMCs from blood, taken less than 15 days before vaccination. These receptors all come from a man in his fifties who received an inactivated influenza vaccine.

This clonotype has only a few counts. For the CDR3, the DNA is TGCAGTGCCCCCGGACAGGGGTACGAGCAGTACTTC. Its protein product is CSAPGQGYEQYF. V is TRBV20-1 and J is TRBJ2-7; 9 positions agree with TRBD1. This CDR3 spans 12 amino acids. The ends lost 6 bases at V and 4 bases at J; junction bases unmatched: 4. Looked up from germline, CDR1 is DFQATT and CDR2 is SNEGSKA (reference sequence).

A remark on this clonotype: Compared with germline, one end of the junction differs, possibly owing to a read error. The chain combines TRBV12-3 or TRBV12-4 with TRBJ1-5; weak D call: TRBD1 (5 bases). The CDR3 spans 15 residues. CDR3 loop: CANSAPGTRYQPQHF. The CDR3 DNA follows: TGTGCCAACAGTGCCCCCGGGACCCGTTATCAGCCCCAGCATTTT.

The chain is built from TRBV10-3 and TRBJ2-2, with TRBD2 as a possible D gene (7 bases). Germline CDR1 ENHRY, CDR2 SYGVKD. The CDR3 consists of 14 residues. V dropped 4 bases and J dropped 6 bases, with 12 bases sitting between them. CDR3: CAISAGGRSGELFF. CDR3 DNA: TGTGCCATCAGTGCGGGGGGCCGATCCGGGGAGCTGTTTTTT.

This clonotype showed up just once. The V call is TRBV5-1, the J call TRBJ2-3; D remains ambiguous. Germline-derived CDR1 and CDR2 are SGHRS and YFSETQ. The CDR3 contains 13 residues. Trimming took 5 bases from V and 1 from J, leaving 8 bases between them. CDR3 bases: TGCGCCAGCAGGGTTTTAGGCACAGATACGCAGTATTTT. It yields the protein CASRVLGTDTQYF. The entire variable domain, with the rest obtained from reference TRBV5-1 and TRBJ2-3, is as follows: KAGVTQTPRYLIKTRGQQVTLSCSPISGHRSVSWYQQTPGQGLQFLFEYFSETQRNKGNFPGRFSGRQFSNSRSEMNVSTLELGDSALYLCASRVLGTDTQYFGPGTRLTVL.

The table lists this clonotype with a few counts. V gene TRBV7-6 combines with J gene TRBJ2-7; 9 nucleotides match TRBD1. The junction had 9 bases not matched to a gene; V was cut back by 5 bases and J by 7 bases. The CDR3 consists of 14 residues. Looked up from germline, CDR1 is SGHVS and CDR2 is FNYEAQ. The CDR3, as DNA: TGTGCCAGCAGCCTAGGGACAGGGACGGGGGAGCAGTACTTC. It translates to CASSLGTGTGEQYF.

This chain uses TRBV11-2 with TRBJ2-5; D unresolved. Germline loops: CDR1 SGHAT, CDR2 FQNNGV. V was pared by 4 bases and J by 1 base, with 10 bases between. CDR3 length: 14 residues. CDR3 nucleotides: TGTGCCAGCAGCTCGGGCTTTTCCCAAGAGACCCAGTACTTC. Protein product: CASSSGFSQETQYF.

The rearrangement uses TRBV20-1 and TRBJ2-1, with 7 bases fitting TRBD2. CDR1 DFQATT and CDR2 SNEGSKA come from the germline V gene (reference sequence). The CDR3 runs to 15 residues. The V and J ends lost 3 bases and 3 bases, in that order; junction bases with no gene match: 8. The CDR3 loop is CSARAAGEFYNEQFF. For the CDR3, the DNA is TGCAGTGCTAGGGCGGCGGGAGAGTTCTACAATGAGCAGTTCTTC.

This clonotype was seen a handful of times. The V call is TRBV20-1, the J call TRBJ2-1; 10 nucleotides align to TRBD1. V was clipped by 4 bases and J by 0 bases; unmatched bases: 12. Germline lookup yields CDR1 DFQATT and CDR2 SNEGSKA (reference sequence). The CDR3 consists of 18 residues. The DNA for the CDR3 is TGCAGTGCTACCCGGGACAGGGGAGTCTGGGGCTCCTACAATGAGCAGTTCTTC. This encodes CSATRDRGVWGSYNEQFF.

The rearrangement joins TRBV20-1 to TRBJ2-7; 12 nucleotides align to TRBD2. Germline V gene lookup returns CDR1 DFQATT and CDR2 SNEGSKA (reference sequence). CDR3 size: 16 residues. V lost 3 bases and J lost 4; bases outside the gene matches: 10. CDR3 coding DNA: TGCAGTGCTAGCGGGGTTGAGGGGACTAGCGGGTACGAGCAGTACTTC. It is translated as CSASGVEGTSGYEQYF.

The CDR3 spells CASSGTDSGANVLTF. CDR3 sequence (DNA): TGTGCCAGCAGTGGGACCGACTCTGGGGCCAACGTCCTGACTTTC. This chain uses TRBV2 with TRBJ2-6; D is undetermined. There are 15 residues in the CDR3. V was trimmed by 4 bases and J by 0 bases, leaving 7 bases between them. The V gene's germline CDR1 is SNHLY and CDR2 FYNNEI.

This clonotype was seen ten or more times. V is TRBV6-2 or TRBV6-3 and J is TRBJ2-5, with a weak D call TRBD1 (6 bases). CDR3 length: 15 residues. The V end lost 2 bases, the J end lost 1 base, and 11 bases lay between the germline ends. Per the germline V gene, CDR1 is MNHEY and CDR2 is SVGEGT. CDR3 DNA: TGTGCCAGCAGTTACGCCGGGACACTCCAAGAGACCCAGTACTTC. It yields the protein CASSYAGTLQETQYF.